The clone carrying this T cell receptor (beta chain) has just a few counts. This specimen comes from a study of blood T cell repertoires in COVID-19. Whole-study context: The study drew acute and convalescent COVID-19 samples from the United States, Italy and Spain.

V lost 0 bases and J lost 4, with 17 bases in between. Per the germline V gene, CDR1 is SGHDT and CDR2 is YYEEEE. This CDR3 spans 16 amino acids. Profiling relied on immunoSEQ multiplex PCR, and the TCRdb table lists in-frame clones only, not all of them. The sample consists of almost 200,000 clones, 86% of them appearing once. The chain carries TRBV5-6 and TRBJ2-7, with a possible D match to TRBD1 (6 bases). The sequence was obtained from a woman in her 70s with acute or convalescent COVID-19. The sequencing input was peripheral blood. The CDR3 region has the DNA TGTGCCAGCAGCTTGGAAGGGGTCTGGACAGCATACGAGCAGTACTTC. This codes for CASSLEGVWTAYEQYF. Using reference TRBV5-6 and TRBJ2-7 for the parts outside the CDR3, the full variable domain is DAGVTQSPTHLIKTRGQQVTLRCSPKSGHDTVSWYQQALGQGPQFIFQYYEEEERQRGNFPDRFSGHQFPNYSSELNVNALLLGDSALYLCASSLEGVWTAYEQYFGPGTRLTVT.